The entry below describes one TCR beta chain. Germline CDR1 LNHDA, CDR2 SQIVND (reference sequence). Trimming took off 3 bases at V and 1 base at J, with 24 bases between the two ends. This CDR3 comprises 19 residues. In the authors' methods: Estimation of nucleated cell counts was performed using reference gene primer amplification. Clones were read by immunoSEQ multiplex PCR, and TCRdb kept only the in-frame ones, dropping some. That table furnishes V, J and clone size, whereas the DNA furnished D and trimming. The sample has roughly 310,000 clones, about 88% seen once. Cohort placement rested on clinical history that participants reported themselves. This entry comes from a study of blood T cell repertoires in COVID-19. Across the study: Both acute and convalescent COVID-19 samples were obtained from the United States, Italy and Spain. The cDNA or gDNA used as material had been derived from T cells, B-cell-depleted T cells, or PBMCs.

The chain employs TRBV19 and TRBJ1-1, with D unclear. Sequencing input: PBMCs or T cells enriched from blood (not recorded which). This clonotype was obtained from a man in his fifties or sixties who had recovered from COVID-19. The CDR3 protein is CASSMESGRGLYRNTEAFF. The CDR3 nucleotides read TGTGCCAGTAGTATGGAAAGCGGCCGAGGGCTTTACAGGAACACTGAAGCTTTCTTT.